This T cell receptor (beta chain) was captured in a study of blood T cell repertoires in COVID-19. In the study overall: Spain, Italy and the United States supplied samples that represented acute and convalescent COVID-19.

CDR1 and CDR2 from the germline V gene are SGHAT and FQNNGV. V lost 3 bases to trimming and J lost 10 bases, with 13 bases between them. CDR3 length equals 14 residues. The data were produced by immunoSEQ multiplex PCR, yet TCRdb's version contains in-frame clones alone and is incomplete. The table shows over 300,000 clones, with approximately 88% occurring only once. The chain couples TRBV11-2 to TRBJ1-6, with TRBD1 as a possible D gene (5 bases). This clonotype was sampled from a woman aged 25 to 39 with acute COVID-19. Material for sequencing was PBMCs or T cells enriched from blood (not recorded which). The DNA for the CDR3 is TGTGCCAGCAGCTTCGGCAGGGAGGAATCACCCCTCCACTTT. It encodes CASSFGREESPLHF.